This TCR beta chain stems from a study of blood T cell repertoires in COVID-19. Measured with immunoSEQ multiplex PCR; TCRdb has only the in-frame clones, and not every one. In the table there are about 150,000 clones, roughly 85% of which are singletons. Trimming shortened V by 5 bases and J by 7 bases, and 12 bases separated the two germline ends. CDR3 length equals 13 residues. Germline V lookup: CDR1 MDHEN, CDR2 SYDVKM. Sequenced sample: PBMCs or T cells enriched from blood (not recorded which). The chain couples TRBV28 to TRBJ1-5; a weak D match, TRBD1 (6 bases). This receptor was obtained from a woman between 70 and 85 years old in a cohort exposed to, infected with or recovered from COVID-19 (not recorded which). The CDR3 DNA reads as TGTGCCAGCAGTCCTACAGGGTGGCAGCCCCAGCATTTT. Protein product: CASSPTGWQPQHF.